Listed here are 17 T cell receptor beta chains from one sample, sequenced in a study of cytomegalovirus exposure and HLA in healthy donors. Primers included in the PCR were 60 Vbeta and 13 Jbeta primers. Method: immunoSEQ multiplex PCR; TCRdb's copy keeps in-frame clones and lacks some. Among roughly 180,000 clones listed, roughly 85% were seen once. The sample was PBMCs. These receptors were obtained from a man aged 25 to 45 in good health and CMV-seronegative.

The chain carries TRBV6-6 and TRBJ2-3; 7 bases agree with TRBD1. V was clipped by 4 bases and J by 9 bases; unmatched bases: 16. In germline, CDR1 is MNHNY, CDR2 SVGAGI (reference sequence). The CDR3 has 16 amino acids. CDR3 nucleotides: TGTGCCAGCAGTTCCTCGGGACAGTCTCCCCAGAGGACGCAGTATTTT. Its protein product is CASSSSGQSPQRTQYF.

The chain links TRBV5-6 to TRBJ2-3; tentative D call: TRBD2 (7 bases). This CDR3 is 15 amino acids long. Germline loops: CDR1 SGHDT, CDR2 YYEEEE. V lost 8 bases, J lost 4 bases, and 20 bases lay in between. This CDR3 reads CASGRAGAVADTQYF. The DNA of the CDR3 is TGTGCCAGTGGAAGGGCGGGGGCAGTAGCAGATACGCAGTATTTT.

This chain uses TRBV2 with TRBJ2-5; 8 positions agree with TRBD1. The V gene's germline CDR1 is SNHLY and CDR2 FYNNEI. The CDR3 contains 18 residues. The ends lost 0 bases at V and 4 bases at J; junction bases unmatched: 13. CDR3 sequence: CASSEAIYGRGQGETQYF. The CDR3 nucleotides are TGTGCCAGCAGTGAAGCGATTTATGGCAGGGGGCAGGGAGAGACCCAGTACTTC.

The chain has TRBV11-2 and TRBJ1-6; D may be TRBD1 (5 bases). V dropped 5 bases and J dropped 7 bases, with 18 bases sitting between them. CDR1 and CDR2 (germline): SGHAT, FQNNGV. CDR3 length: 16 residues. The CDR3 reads CASSPHGGEGNSPLHF. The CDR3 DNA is TGTGCCAGCAGCCCCCACGGGGGGGAGGGGAATTCACCCCTCCACTTT. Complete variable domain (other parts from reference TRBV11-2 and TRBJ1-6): EAGVAQSPRYKIIEKRQSVAFWCNPISGHATLYWYQQILGQGPKLLIQFQNNGVVDDSQLPKDRFSAERLKGVDSTLKIQPAKLEDSAVYLCASSPHGGEGNSPLHFGNGTRLTVT.

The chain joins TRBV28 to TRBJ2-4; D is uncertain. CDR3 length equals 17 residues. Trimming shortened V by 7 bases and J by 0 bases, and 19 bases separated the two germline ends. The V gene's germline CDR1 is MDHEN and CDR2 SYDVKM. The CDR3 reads CASNQKRHSQAKNIQYF. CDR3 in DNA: TGTGCCAGCAATCAAAAAAGGCACAGCCAAGCCAAAAACATTCAGTACTTC.

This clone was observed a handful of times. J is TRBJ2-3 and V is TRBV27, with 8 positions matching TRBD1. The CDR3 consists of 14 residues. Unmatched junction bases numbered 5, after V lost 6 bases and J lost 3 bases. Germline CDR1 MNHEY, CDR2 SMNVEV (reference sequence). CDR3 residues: CASRPGGATDTQYF. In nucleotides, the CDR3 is TGTGCCAGCAGACCAGGGGGCGCGACAGATACGCAGTATTTT.

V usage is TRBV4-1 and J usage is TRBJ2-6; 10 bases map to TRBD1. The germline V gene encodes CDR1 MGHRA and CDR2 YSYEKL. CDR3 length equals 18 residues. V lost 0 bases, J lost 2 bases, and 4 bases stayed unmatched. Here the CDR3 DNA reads TGCGCCAGCAGCCAAGAGGGGGACAGGGGTCCTGGGGCCAACGTCCTGACTTTC. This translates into CASSQEGDRGPGANVLTF.

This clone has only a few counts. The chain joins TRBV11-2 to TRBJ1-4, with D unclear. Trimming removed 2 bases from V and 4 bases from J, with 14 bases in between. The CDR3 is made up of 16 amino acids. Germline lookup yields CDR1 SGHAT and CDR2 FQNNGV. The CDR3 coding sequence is TGTGCCAGCAGCTTAACTGCGGGGAGGAATAATGAAAAACTGTTTTTT. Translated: CASSLTAGRNNEKLFF.

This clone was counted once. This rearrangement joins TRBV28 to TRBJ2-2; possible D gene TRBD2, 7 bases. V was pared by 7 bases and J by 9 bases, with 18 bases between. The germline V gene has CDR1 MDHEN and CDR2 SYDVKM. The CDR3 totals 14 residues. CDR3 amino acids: CASNRGDTSWELFF. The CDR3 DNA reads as TGTGCCAGCAATCGGGGGGACACGAGCTGGGAGCTGTTTTTT. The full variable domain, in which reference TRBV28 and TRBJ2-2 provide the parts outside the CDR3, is DVKVTQSSRYLVKRTGEKVFLECVQDMDHENMFWYRQDPGLGLRLIYFSYDVKMKEKGDIPEGYSVSREKKERFSLILESASTNQTSMYLCASNRGDTSWELFFGEGSRLTVL.

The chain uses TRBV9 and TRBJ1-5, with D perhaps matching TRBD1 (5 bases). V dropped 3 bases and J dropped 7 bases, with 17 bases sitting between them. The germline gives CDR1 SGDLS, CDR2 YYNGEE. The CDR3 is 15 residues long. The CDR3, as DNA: TGTGCCAGCAGCGCTCGGGACTCTGCAACCCAGCCCCAGCATTTT. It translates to CASSARDSATQPQHF.

The CDR3 is CASSLDRGDYGYTF. As DNA, the CDR3 is TGTGCCAGCAGTCTGGACAGGGGGGACTATGGCTACACCTTC. This chain connects TRBV2 to TRBJ1-2; 10 bases map to TRBD1. Germline V gene lookup returns CDR1 SNHLY and CDR2 FYNNEI. Trimming at V came to 5 bases and at J to 3 bases, leaving 3 bases not matched to a gene. The CDR3 extends over 14 amino acids.

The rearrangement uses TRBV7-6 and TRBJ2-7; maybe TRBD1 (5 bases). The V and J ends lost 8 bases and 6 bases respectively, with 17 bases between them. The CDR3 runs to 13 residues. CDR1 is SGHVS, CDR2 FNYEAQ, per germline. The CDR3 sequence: CASGRVGLGEQYF. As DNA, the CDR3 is TGTGCCAGCGGCAGGGTAGGTTTAGGCGAGCAGTACTTC.

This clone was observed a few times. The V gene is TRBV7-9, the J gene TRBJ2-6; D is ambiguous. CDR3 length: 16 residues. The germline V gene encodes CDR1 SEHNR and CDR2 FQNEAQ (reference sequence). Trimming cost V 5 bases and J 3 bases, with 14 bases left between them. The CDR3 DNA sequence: TGTGCCAGCAGCCTGACTCCTTCGGTTGGGGCCAACGTCCTGACTTTC. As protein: CASSLTPSVGANVLTF. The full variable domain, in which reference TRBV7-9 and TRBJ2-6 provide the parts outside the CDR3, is DTGVSQNPRHKITKRGQNVTFRCDPISEHNRLYWYRQTLGQGPEFLTYFQNEAQLEKSRLLSDRFSAERPKGSFSTLEIQRTEQGDSAMYLCASSLTPSVGANVLTFGAGSRLTVL.

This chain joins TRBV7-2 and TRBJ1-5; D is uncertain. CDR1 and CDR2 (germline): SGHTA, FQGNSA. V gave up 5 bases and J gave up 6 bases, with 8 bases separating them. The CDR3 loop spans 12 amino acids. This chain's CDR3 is CASSHFGQPQHF. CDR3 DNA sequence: TGTGCCAGCAGCCATTTCGGTCAGCCCCAGCATTTT.

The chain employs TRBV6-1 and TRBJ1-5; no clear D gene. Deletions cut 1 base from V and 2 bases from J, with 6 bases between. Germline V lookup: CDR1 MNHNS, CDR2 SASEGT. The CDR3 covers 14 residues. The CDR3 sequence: CASSEERGNQPQHF. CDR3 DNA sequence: TGTGCCAGCAGTGAAGAGAGGGGCAATCAGCCCCAGCATTTT.

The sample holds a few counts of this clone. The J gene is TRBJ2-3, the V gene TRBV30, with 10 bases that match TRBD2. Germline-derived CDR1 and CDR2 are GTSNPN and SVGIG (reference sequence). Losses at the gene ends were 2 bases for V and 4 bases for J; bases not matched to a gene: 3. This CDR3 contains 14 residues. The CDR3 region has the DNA TGTGCCTGGAGTATCCTAGCGGGAGCAGATACGCAGTATTTT. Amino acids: CAWSILAGADTQYF.

The CDR3 protein is CASSTHGAWEQFF. Written as DNA, the CDR3 is TGTGCCAGTAGTACCCACGGTGCATGGGAGCAGTTCTTC. The chain carries TRBV19 and TRBJ2-1, with unresolved D. Germline-derived CDR1 and CDR2 are LNHDA and SQIVND (reference sequence). This CDR3 has 13 residues. Deletions cut 4 bases from V and 10 bases from J, with 14 bases between.